This is a list of T cell receptor beta chains from one sample in a study of T-cell reconstitution after alpha-beta-depleted transplantation in children. Using its own MiXCR run on the PCR reads, TCRdb lists one record per CDR3 protein. The sample shows 600,000 to 700,000 distinct CDR3 sequences, 15% to 20% of them seen only once. The sample in question was PBMCs from the stem cell graft donor, obtained from the stem cell graft. The receptors were sampled from a human donor who donated a stem cell graft to a child with acute myeloid leukemia. Each CDR3 is given with its conserved first and last residue. Each record gives: clone size, V gene, J gene, CDR3 protein. Size is omitted from some rows. Given values are once, few, many or a class for expanded clones.

clone size: -; V gene: TRBV6-4; J gene: TRBJ2-1; CDR3 protein: CASSRDRGITYNEQFF
clone size: few; V gene: TRBV7-8; J gene: TRBJ2-5; CDR3 protein: CASSSGTAHFQETQYF
clone size: many; V gene: TRBV20-1; J gene: TRBJ1-1; CDR3 protein: CSASNRRNTEAFF
clone size: -; V gene: TRBV5-1; J gene: TRBJ2-3; CDR3 protein: CASSYTSGGADAQYF
clone size: many; V gene: TRBV20-1; J gene: TRBJ1-3; CDR3 protein: CSATRPGNTIYF
clone size: once; V gene: TRBV3-1; J gene: TRBJ1-1; CDR3 protein: CASSQVGRGTEAFF
clone size: few; V gene: TRBV20-1; J gene: TRBJ1-6; CDR3 protein: CSARGQAISSYNSPLHF
clone size: many; V gene: TRBV7-9; J gene: TRBJ2-3; CDR3 protein: CASSSTDTQYF
clone size: few; V gene: TRBV7-2; J gene: TRBJ1-1; CDR3 protein: CASSSFLQYTEAFF
clone size: many; V gene: TRBV5-1; J gene: TRBJ2-1; CDR3 protein: CASSSSDEQFF
clone size: many; V gene: TRBV20-1; J gene: TRBJ2-3; CDR3 protein: CSARGVGKPTDTQYF
clone size: few; V gene: TRBV20-1; J gene: TRBJ2-1; CDR3 protein: CSATLRGLGGMRYYNEQFF
clone size: -; V gene: TRBV2; J gene: TRBJ2-7; CDR3 protein: CASSRYRGNSYEQYF
clone size: many; V gene: TRBV4-3; J gene: TRBJ2-6; CDR3 protein: CASSQEPGGLSGANVLTF
clone size: many; V gene: TRBV20-1; J gene: TRBJ1-3; CDR3 protein: CSAFTGVSSGNTIYF
clone size: many; V gene: TRBV20-1; J gene: TRBJ2-3; CDR3 protein: CSAPRPGAGTDTQYF
clone size: many; V gene: TRBV20-1; J gene: TRBJ2-7; CDR3 protein: CSAPGETGAYEQYF
clone size: many; V gene: TRBV20-1; J gene: TRBJ2-2; CDR3 protein: CSARDRRGAGELFF
clone size: -; V gene: TRBV29-1; J gene: TRBJ1-5; CDR3 protein: CSVAGTDYQPQHF
clone size: -; V gene: TRBV5-1; J gene: TRBJ2-5; CDR3 protein: CASRRGSSKETQYF
clone size: -; V gene: TRBV12-3/TRBV12-4; J gene: TRBJ1-5; CDR3 protein: CASSLGGFLSNQPQHF
clone size: many; V gene: TRBV10-3; J gene: TRBJ2-1; CDR3 protein: CAISGEHGSYNEQFF
clone size: -; V gene: TRBV3-1; J gene: TRBJ1-5; CDR3 protein: CASSQDGRLNQPQHF
clone size: many; V gene: TRBV29-1; J gene: TRBJ2-7; CDR3 protein: CSVEDEGRGYEQYF
clone size: -; V gene: TRBV10-3; J gene: TRBJ1-5; CDR3 protein: CATEGTGIGQPQHF
clone size: few; V gene: TRBV20-1; J gene: TRBJ1-5; CDR3 protein: CSAGRTGPNQPQHF
clone size: -; V gene: TRBV24-1; J gene: TRBJ2-1; CDR3 protein: CATMGYNEQFF
clone size: few; V gene: TRBV11-2; J gene: TRBJ2-7; CDR3 protein: CASSSQGSGGPMLYEQYF
clone size: few; V gene: TRBV12-3/TRBV12-4; J gene: TRBJ1-2; CDR3 protein: CASSPIFPVQGGYGYTF
clone size: -; V gene: TRBV12-3/TRBV12-4; J gene: TRBJ2-5; CDR3 protein: CASSVGTDRHQETQYF
clone size: -; V gene: TRBV7-8; J gene: TRBJ2-3; CDR3 protein: CASSLGSGPLTDTQYF
clone size: few; V gene: TRBV9; J gene: TRBJ2-3; CDR3 protein: CASSVGLAGGNTDTQYF